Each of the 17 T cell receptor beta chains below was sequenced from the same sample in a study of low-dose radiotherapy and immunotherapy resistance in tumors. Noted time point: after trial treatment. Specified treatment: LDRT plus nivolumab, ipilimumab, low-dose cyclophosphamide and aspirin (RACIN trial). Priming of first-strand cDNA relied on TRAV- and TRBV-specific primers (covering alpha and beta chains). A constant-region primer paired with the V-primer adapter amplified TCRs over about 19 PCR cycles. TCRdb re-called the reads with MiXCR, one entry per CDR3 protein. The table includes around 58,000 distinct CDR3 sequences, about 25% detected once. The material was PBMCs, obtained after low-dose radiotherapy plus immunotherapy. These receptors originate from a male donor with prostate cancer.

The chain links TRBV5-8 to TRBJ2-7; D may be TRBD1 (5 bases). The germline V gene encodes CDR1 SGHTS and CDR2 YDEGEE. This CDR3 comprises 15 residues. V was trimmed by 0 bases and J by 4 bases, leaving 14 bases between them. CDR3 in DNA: TGTGCCAGCAGCTTGGTAGCAGGGTGGGAATACGAGCAGTACTTC. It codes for CASSLVAGWEYEQYF. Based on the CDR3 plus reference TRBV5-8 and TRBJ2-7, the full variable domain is EAGVTQSPTHLIKTRGQQATLRCSPISGHTSVYWYQQALGLGLQFLLWYDEGEERNRGNFPPRFSGRQFPNYSSELNVNALELEDSALYLCASSLVAGWEYEQYFGPGTRLTVT.

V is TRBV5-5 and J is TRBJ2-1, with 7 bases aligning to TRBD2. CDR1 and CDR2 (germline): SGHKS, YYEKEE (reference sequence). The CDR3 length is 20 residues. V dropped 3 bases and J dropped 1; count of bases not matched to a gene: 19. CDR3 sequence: CASSSRALAVTRWSYNEQFF. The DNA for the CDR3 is TGTGCCAGCAGCTCGAGGGCCCTAGCGGTAACCCGGTGGTCCTACAATGAGCAGTTCTTC.

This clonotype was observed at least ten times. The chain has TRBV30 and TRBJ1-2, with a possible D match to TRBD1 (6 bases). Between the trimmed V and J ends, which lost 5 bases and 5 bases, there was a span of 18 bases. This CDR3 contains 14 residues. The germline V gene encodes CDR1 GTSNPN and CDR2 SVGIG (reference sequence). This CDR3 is CAWVPGAGWYGYTF. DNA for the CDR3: TGTGCCTGGGTTCCGGGGGCCGGATGGTATGGCTACACCTTC.

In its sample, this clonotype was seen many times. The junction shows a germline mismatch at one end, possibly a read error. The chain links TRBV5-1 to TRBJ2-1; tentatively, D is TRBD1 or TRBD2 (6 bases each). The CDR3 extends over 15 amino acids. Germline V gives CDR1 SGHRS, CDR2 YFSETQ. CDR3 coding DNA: TGTGCCAGCAGCCCCGCTGGGGGGCCCTACAATGAGCAGTTCTTC. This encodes CASSPAGGPYNEQFF.

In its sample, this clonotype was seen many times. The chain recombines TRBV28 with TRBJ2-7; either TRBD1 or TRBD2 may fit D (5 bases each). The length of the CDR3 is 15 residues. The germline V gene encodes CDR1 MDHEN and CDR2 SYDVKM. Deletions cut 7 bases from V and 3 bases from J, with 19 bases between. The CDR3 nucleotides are TGTGCCAGCACTTACCGGGGCGGGTTCGACTACGAGCAGTACTTC. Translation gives CASTYRGGFDYEQYF.

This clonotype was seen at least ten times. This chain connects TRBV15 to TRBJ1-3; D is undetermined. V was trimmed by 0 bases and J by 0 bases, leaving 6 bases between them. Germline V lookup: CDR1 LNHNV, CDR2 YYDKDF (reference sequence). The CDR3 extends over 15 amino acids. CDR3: CATSRDPNSGNTIYF. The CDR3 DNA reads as TGTGCCACCAGCAGAGATCCTAACTCTGGAAACACCATATATTTT.

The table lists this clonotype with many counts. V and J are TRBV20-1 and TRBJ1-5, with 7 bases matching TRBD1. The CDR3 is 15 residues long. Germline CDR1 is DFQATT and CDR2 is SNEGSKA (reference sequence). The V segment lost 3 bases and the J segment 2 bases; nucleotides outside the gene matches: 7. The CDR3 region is CSASRYGTGNQPQHF. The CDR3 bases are TGCAGTGCTAGCCGCTACGGGACAGGCAATCAGCCCCAGCATTTT.

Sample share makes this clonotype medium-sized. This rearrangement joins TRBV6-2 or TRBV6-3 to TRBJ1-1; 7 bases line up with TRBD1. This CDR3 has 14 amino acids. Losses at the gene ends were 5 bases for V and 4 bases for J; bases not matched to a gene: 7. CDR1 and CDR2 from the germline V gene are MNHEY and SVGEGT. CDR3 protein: CASSTGDSGTEAFF. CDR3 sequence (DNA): TGTGCCAGCAGTACGGGGGACAGCGGCACTGAAGCTTTCTTT.

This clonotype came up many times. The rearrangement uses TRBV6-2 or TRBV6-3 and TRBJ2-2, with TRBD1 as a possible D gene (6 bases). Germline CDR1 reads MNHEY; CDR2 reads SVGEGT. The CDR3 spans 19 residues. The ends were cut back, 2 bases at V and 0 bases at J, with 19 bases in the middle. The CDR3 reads CASSYRRIGGTANTGELFF. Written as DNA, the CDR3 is TGTGCCAGCAGTTACAGAAGGATAGGGGGTACCGCGAACACCGGGGAGCTGTTTTTT.

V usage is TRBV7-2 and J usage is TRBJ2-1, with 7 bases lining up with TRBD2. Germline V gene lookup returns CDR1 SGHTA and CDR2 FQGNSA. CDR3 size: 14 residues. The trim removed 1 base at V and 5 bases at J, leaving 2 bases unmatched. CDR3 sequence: CASSLGLADNEQFF. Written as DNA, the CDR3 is TGTGCCAGCAGCTTAGGGCTAGCGGACAATGAGCAGTTCTTC.

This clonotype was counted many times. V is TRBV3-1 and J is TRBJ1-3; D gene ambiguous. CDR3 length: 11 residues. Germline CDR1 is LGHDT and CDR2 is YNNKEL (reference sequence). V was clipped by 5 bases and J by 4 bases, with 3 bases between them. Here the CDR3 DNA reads TGTGCCAGCAGCTACGGAAACACCATATATTTT. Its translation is CASSYGNTIYF.

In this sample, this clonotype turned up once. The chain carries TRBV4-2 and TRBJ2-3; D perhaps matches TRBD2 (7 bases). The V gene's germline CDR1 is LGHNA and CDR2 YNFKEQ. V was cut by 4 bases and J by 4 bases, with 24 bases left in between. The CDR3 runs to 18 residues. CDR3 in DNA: TGTGCCAGCAGCCCCTCTGTGGGAGTCGGGGGGCCACCAGATACGCAGTATTTT. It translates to CASSPSVGVGGPPDTQYF.

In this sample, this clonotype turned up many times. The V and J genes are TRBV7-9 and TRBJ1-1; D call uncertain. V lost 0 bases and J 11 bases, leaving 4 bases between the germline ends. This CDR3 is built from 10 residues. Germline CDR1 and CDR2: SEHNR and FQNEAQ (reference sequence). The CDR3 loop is CASSLARAFF. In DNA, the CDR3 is TGTGCCAGCAGCTTAGCGAGGGCTTTCTTT.

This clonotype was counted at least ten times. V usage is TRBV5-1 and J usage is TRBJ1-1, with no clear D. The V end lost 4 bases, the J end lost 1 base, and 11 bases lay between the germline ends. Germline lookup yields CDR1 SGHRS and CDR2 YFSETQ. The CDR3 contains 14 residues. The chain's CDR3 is CASSGIQENTEAFF. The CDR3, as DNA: TGCGCCAGCAGCGGTATCCAGGAGAACACTGAAGCTTTCTTT.

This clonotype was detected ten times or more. Here the CDR3 reads CAISDPGGAGGSYEQYF. The CDR3 bases are TGTGCCATCAGTGACCCAGGGGGCGCAGGGGGCTCCTACGAGCAGTACTTC. The gene calls are TRBV10-3 and TRBJ2-7; 8 nucleotides agree with TRBD1. Germline lookup yields CDR1 ENHRY and CDR2 SYGVKD. CDR3 length: 17 residues. Trimming cost V 3 bases and J 0 bases; bases outside gene matches: 10.

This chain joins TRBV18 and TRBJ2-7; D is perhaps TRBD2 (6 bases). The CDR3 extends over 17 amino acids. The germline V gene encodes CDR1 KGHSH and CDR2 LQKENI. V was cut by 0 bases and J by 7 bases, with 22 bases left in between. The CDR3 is CASSPPIGTPQGSEQYF. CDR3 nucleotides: TGTGCCAGCTCACCACCGATCGGGACTCCCCAGGGAAGTGAGCAGTACTTC.

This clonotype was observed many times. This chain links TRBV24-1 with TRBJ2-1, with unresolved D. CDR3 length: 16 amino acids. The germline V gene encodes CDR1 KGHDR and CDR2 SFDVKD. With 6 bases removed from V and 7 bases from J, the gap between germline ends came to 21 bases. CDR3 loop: CATSSMSGSHGNEQFF. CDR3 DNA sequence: TGTGCCACCAGTTCAATGTCGGGTTCTCATGGGAATGAGCAGTTCTTC.